This entry lists 10 T cell receptor beta chains sequenced from one sample in a study of neurological immune-mediated disorders. TCRdb called the 5' RACE reads again in MiXCR, with one record for every CDR3 protein. The sample lists about 60,000 distinct CDR3 sequences; around 3.6% were seen once. Sequencing used PBMCs. Every receptor here comes from a man younger than 45 with multiple sclerosis.

Many counts were recorded for this clonotype. The gene calls are TRBV7-3 and TRBJ2-3; possibly TRBD2 for D (5 bases). CDR1 and CDR2 from the germline V gene are SGHTA and FQGTGA. This CDR3 is 14 amino acids long. V was shortened by 2 bases and J by 1 base, with 7 bases between the two germline ends. The CDR3, as DNA: TGTGCCAGCAGCTTACGAGGGCGCACAGATACGCAGTATTTT. Its translation is CASSLRGRTDTQYF.

This clonotype was seen ten or more times. The chain couples TRBV7-2 to TRBJ2-2; TRBD2 matches 9 bases. This CDR3 has 16 amino acids. After removal of 3 bases from V and 5 bases from J, the junction contained 7 bases not matched to a gene. Germline V gives CDR1 SGHTA, CDR2 FQGNSA. CDR3 nucleotides: TGTGCCAGCAGCTTGTTCGCGGGGGGGGTAACCGGGGAGCTGTTTTTT. This gives the protein CASSLFAGGVTGELFF. Using reference TRBV7-2 and TRBJ2-2 for the parts outside the CDR3, the full variable domain is GAGVSQSPSNKVTEKGKDVELRCDPISGHTALYWYRQSLGQGLEFLIYFQGNSAPDKSGLPSDRFSAERTGGSVSTLTIQRTQQEDSAVYLCASSLFAGGVTGELFFGEGSRLTVL.

This clonotype was recorded many times. The rearrangement uses TRBV5-1 and TRBJ2-3; 7 nucleotides line up with TRBD2. This CDR3 has 16 residues. Trimming took 7 bases from V and 2 from J; bases not matched to a gene: 13. Germline V gene lookup returns CDR1 SGHRS and CDR2 YFSETQ. CDR3 nucleotide sequence: TGCGCCAGCCGACCCTTCGCGGGGGACTACACAGATACGCAGTATTTT. It encodes CASRPFAGDYTDTQYF.

This clonotype was recorded at least ten times. In DNA form, the CDR3 reads TGTGCCAGCAGCTCGGAAGACTACAATGAGCAGTTCTTC. It codes for CASSSEDYNEQFF. This sequence joins TRBV5-4 and TRBJ2-1; D is unclear. Trimming took off 3 bases at V and 3 bases at J, with 7 bases between the two ends. The CDR3 consists of 13 residues. CDR1 SGHNT and CDR2 YYREEE come from the germline V gene (reference sequence).

This clonotype was seen many times. This chain joins TRBV10-3 and TRBJ1-5, with 10 bases identical to TRBD1. Germline V gene data show CDR1 as ENHRY and CDR2 as SYGVKD. The CDR3 totals 13 residues. J gave up 4 bases and V 10 bases, and 4 bases lay outside the gene matches. The CDR3 protein is CATGQGGNQPQHF. As DNA, the CDR3 is TGTGCCACCGGACAGGGGGGGAATCAGCCCCAGCATTTT.

This clonotype occurred many times. The CDR3 loop reads CASNLLLGFQGDTQYF. In DNA, the CDR3 is TGCGCCAGCAACCTCCTCCTCGGGTTTCAGGGGGATACGCAGTATTTT. This sequence joins TRBV5-1 and TRBJ2-3; D might be TRBD1 (6 bases). From germline, CDR1 is SGHRS and CDR2 YFSETQ. The CDR3 covers 16 residues. V was pared by 6 bases and J by 6 bases, with 23 bases between. The full variable domain, rest sourced from reference TRBV5-1 and TRBJ2-3, is KAGVTQTPRYLIKTRGQQVTLSCSPISGHRSVSWYQQTPGQGLQFLFEYFSETQRNKGNFPGRFSGRQFSNSRSEMNVSTLELGDSALYLCASNLLLGFQGDTQYFGPGTRLTVL.

This clonotype was observed many times. The rearrangement links TRBV5-1 to TRBJ1-1, with D perhaps matching TRBD1 (5 bases). Germline V gene lookup returns CDR1 SGHRS and CDR2 YFSETQ. The CDR3 has 15 residues. Trimming cost V 0 bases and J 4 bases, with 13 bases left between them. DNA for the CDR3: TGCGCCAGCAGCTTGGCACAGGCTGGGGGCACTGAAGCTTTCTTT. This translates into CASSLAQAGGTEAFF.

At least ten counts were recorded for this clonotype. CDR3 residues: CASSLAGGTPRDTQYF. For the CDR3, the DNA is TGTGCCAGCAGTTTAGCGGGAGGCACCCCCAGAGATACGCAGTATTTT. The chain joins TRBV12-3 or TRBV12-4 to TRBJ2-3; D is perhaps TRBD2 (6 bases). The CDR3 totals 16 residues. Trimming shortened V by 0 bases and J by 5 bases, and 15 bases separated the two germline ends.

The sample holds many counts of this clonotype. In DNA form, the CDR3 reads TGCAGTGCAAAAACTTCCACGTGGACCGGGGAGCTGTTTTTT. Translation: CSAKTSTWTGELFF. V is TRBV20-1 and J is TRBJ2-2; no firm D call. The germline gives CDR1 DFQATT, CDR2 SNEGSKA (reference sequence). Deletions cut 6 bases from V and 5 bases from J, with 16 bases between. The CDR3 is made up of 14 amino acids.

This clonotype was recorded many times. This chain connects TRBV5-1 to TRBJ2-1; D gene uncertain. The CDR3 extends over 14 amino acids. In germline, CDR1 is SGHRS, CDR2 YFSETQ. Trimming cost V 4 bases and J 5 bases, with 13 bases left between them. CDR3 DNA: TGCGCCAGCAGCCAGACTCTCCAACACAATGAGCAGTTCTTC. Translating gives CASSQTLQHNEQFF.